These T cell receptor beta chains were read from a single sample in a study of shared clonotypes between healthy human individuals. Sequenced by immunoSEQ multiplex PCR; TCRdb stores in-frame clones only, minus some. The table includes about 2 million clones, about 95% detected once. Sequenced material: naive CD8+ T cells sorted from blood. The receptors shown here come from a young man in good health. Each CDR3 is given with its conserved first and last residue. A D gene is named only where the DNA matches it firmly. Expanded clones get a size class; other rows say once, few or many, or leave the size out.

D gene	clone size	V gene	J gene	CDR3 protein	CDR3 DNA
TRBD1	.	TRBV2	TRBJ1-1	CANAQGGGYTEAFF	TGTGCCAACGCGCAGGGGGGGGGCTACACTGAAGCTTTCTTT
TRBD1	.	TRBV7-6	TRBJ2-5	CASSFDREETQYF	TGTGCCAGCAGCTTCGACAGGGAGGAGACCCAGTACTTC
TRBD1	.	TRBV6-5	TRBJ1-2	CASSAGQGGYGYTF	TGTGCCAGCAGTGCAGGACAGGGAGGCTATGGCTACACCTTC
.	.	TRBV7-9	TRBJ2-7	CASSAVGQSSYEQYF	TGTGCCAGCAGCGCCGTGGGGCAGAGCTCCTACGAGCAGTACTTC
.	.	TRBV7-9	TRBJ1-2	CASSVTDGFYGYTF	TGTGCCAGCAGCGTCACGGACGGATTCTATGGCTACACCTTC
.	.	TRBV5-4	TRBJ2-7	CASSLVGVYEQYF	TGTGCCAGCAGCTTGGTAGGGGTCTACGAGCAGTACTTC
TRBD2	.	TRBV9	TRBJ2-7	CASSAVGLAGVYEQYF	TGTGCCAGCAGCGCAGTCGGACTAGCGGGAGTCTACGAGCAGTACTTC
.	.	TRBV4-1	TRBJ2-7	CASSYLDTEHYEQYF	TGCGCCAGCAGCTATTTAGACACGGAGCACTACGAGCAGTACTTC
.	.	TRBV11-2	TRBJ1-1	CASSLVGNTEAFF	TGTGCCAGCAGCTTAGTCGGGAACACTGAAGCTTTCTTT
TRBD1	.	TRBV11-2	TRBJ2-7	CASSPEGQSSYEQYF	TGTGCCAGCAGCCCCGAGGGACAGAGCTCCTACGAGCAGTACTTC
TRBD1	once	TRBV13	TRBJ2-7	CASSGEGQQSYEQYF	TGTGCCAGCAGCGGCGAGGGACAGCAGTCCTACGAGCAGTACTTC
.	once	TRBV13	TRBJ2-3	CASSLVQGSTDTQYF	TGTGCCAGCAGCTTAGTACAGGGTAGCACAGATACGCAGTATTTT
.	.	TRBV9	TRBJ1-1	CASSGSQGEAFF	TGTGCCAGCAGCGGGAGCCAGGGAGAAGCTTTCTTT
.	.	TRBV19	TRBJ2-7	CASSMAGGSYEQYF	TGTGCCAGTAGTATGGCTGGCGGCTCCTACGAGCAGTACTTC
TRBD1	.	TRBV6-6	TRBJ2-7	CASSVPGTDYEQYF	TGTGCCAGCAGCGTCCCCGGGACAGACTACGAGCAGTACTTC
TRBD2	.	TRBV19	TRBJ2-1	CASRLLAGDNEQFF	TGTGCCAGTAGGCTACTAGCGGGAGACAATGAGCAGTTCTTC
.	.	TRBV25-1	TRBJ2-2	CASSEIRVLGDAGELFF	TGTGCCAGCAGTGAAATACGGGTTTTAGGAGACGCCGGGGAGCTGTTTTTT
.	.	TRBV6-5	TRBJ2-4	CASSYSTLGVQYF	TGTGCCAGCAGTTACTCGACTCTGGGAGTCCAGTACTTC
.	.	TRBV27	TRBJ2-7	CASSSGGDVQYF	TGTGCCAGCAGTTCCGGTGGAGACGTGCAGTACTTC
TRBD2	.	TRBV28	TRBJ2-1	CASRGVGGVSYNEQFF	TGTGCCAGCAGGGGTGTCGGGGGGGTCTCCTACAATGAGCAGTTCTTC
TRBD2	.	TRBV27	TRBJ2-1	CASSSSGGLYNEQFF	TGTGCCAGCAGTTCTAGCGGGGGCCTTTACAATGAGCAGTTCTTC
TRBD2	.	TRBV19	TRBJ2-1	CASSTGGGGSYNEQFF	TGTGCCAGTAGTACGGGAGGAGGAGGGTCCTACAATGAGCAGTTCTTC
TRBD1	.	TRBV6-1	TRBJ2-7	CASSLRTGIIYEQYF	TGTGCCAGCAGCCTTAGGACAGGGATTATCTACGAGCAGTACTTC
.	.	TRBV4-3	TRBJ1-4	CASSQDGVDGKLFF	TGCGCCAGCAGCCAAGATGGGGTAGACGGAAAACTGTTTTTT
.	.	TRBV7-8	TRBJ2-7	CASSSTVNYEQYF	TGTGCCAGCAGCTCAACAGTGAACTACGAGCAGTACTTC